This entry lists 21 T cell receptor beta chains sequenced from one sample in a study of T cells in Graves' hyperthyroidism and ophthalmopathy. RNA transcripts yielded amplified TCR beta CDR3 regions. TCR CDR3 underwent first-round RT-PCR with the HTBI primer set. MiXCR was run by TCRdb on the multiplex PCR reads, yielding one entry per CDR3 protein. The repertoire holds a few hundred thousand distinct CDR3 sequences, with around 14% as singletons. The sequenced material came from blood. The receptors here all came from a woman in her twenties or thirties with Graves' hyperthyroidism that later progressed to Graves' ophthalmopathy.

The sample holds many counts of this clonotype. This chain connects TRBV6-1 to TRBJ2-7, with D maybe TRBD1 (5 bases). V was clipped by 6 bases and J by 1 base, with 16 bases between them. Germline V gene lookup returns CDR1 MNHNS and CDR2 SASEGT. CDR3 length equals 15 residues. The CDR3 sequence is CASRSDSLPSYEQYF. Written as DNA, the CDR3 is TGTGCCAGCAGATCTGACAGTCTTCCTTCCTACGAGCAGTACTTC.

This clonotype was recorded a few times. V is TRBV5-1 and J is TRBJ2-1; TRBD1 is a possible D gene (6 bases). Germline lookup yields CDR1 SGHRS and CDR2 YFSETQ. The V end lost 5 bases, the J end lost 5 bases, and 17 bases lay between the germline ends. This CDR3 comprises 15 residues. As DNA, the CDR3 is TGCGCCAGCAGGGTACAGGGTTTTGTTAACAATGAGCAGTTCTTC. Protein sequence: CASRVQGFVNNEQFF.

This clonotype has ten or more counts. The chain recombines TRBV3-1 with TRBJ1-6; 10 bases match TRBD1. J gave up 10 bases and V 4 bases, and 10 bases lay outside the gene matches. Germline loops: CDR1 LGHDT, CDR2 YNNKEL (reference sequence). The CDR3 totals 16 residues. The CDR3 spells CASSRGSGTGESPLHF. CDR3 bases: TGTGCCAGCAGCCGGGGATCCGGGACAGGGGAATCACCCCTCCACTTT.

In its sample, this clonotype was seen a few times. V usage is TRBV19 and J usage is TRBJ1-2; a possible D gene is TRBD1 (5 bases). The CDR3 extends over 16 amino acids. V lost 8 bases and J lost 5, with 24 bases in between. Germline V gene sequence: CDR1 LNHDA, CDR2 SQIVND (reference sequence). The CDR3 DNA is TGTGCCAGTTTCTTCGGGGTGGGGGGAGCCCCTTATGGCTACACCTTC. It encodes CASFFGVGGAPYGYTF.

The genes are TRBV20-1 and TRBJ1-4; D is undetermined. CDR3 length: 11 amino acids. Germline loops: CDR1 DFQATT, CDR2 SNEGSKA (reference sequence). The V end lost 6 bases, the J end lost 7 bases, and 9 bases lay between the germline ends. Here the CDR3 reads CSAPKLEKLFF. CDR3 sequence (DNA): TGCAGTGCCCCTAAACTTGAAAAACTGTTTTTT.

This CDR3 is CASSLGPAGSSYEQYF. The CDR3 DNA sequence: TGTGCCAGCAGCTTAGGTCCCGCGGGAAGCTCCTACGAGCAGTACTTC. V is TRBV7-2 and J is TRBJ2-7, with D maybe TRBD2 (6 bases). CDR1 and CDR2 from the germline V gene are SGHTA and FQGNSA. V lost 1 base, J lost 0 bases, and 13 bases lay in between. This CDR3 is 16 amino acids long.

This clonotype was counted a few times. This CDR3 reads CASSQDLGGAPPQETQYF. As DNA, the CDR3 is TGCGCCAGCAGCCAAGATTTAGGGGGCGCCCCCCCACAAGAGACCCAGTACTTC. The chain couples TRBV4-3 to TRBJ2-5; 7 nucleotides agree with TRBD1. CDR3 length: 18 amino acids. Germline V lookup: CDR1 LGHNA, CDR2 YSLEER. Germline trimming cut 0 bases from V and 2 bases from J; bases unmatched to any gene: 12.

This clonotype was picked up a small number of times. The rearrangement joins TRBV4-1 to TRBJ2-2, with TRBD2 matching over 15 bases. Trimming took 5 bases from V and 4 from J; bases not matched to a gene: 8. The length of the CDR3 is 18 residues. Germline V CDR1 and CDR2: MGHRA, YSYEKL. The CDR3 protein is CASSEGLAGGPRTGELFF. CDR3 sequence (DNA): TGCGCCAGCAGCGAAGGACTAGCGGGAGGGCCTCGCACCGGGGAGCTGTTTTTT.

This clonotype was observed many times. CDR3 in DNA: TGTGCCAGCAGCAGACCGGGACAACCCCTTGACACTGAAGCTTTCTTT. Translation gives CASSRPGQPLDTEAFF. This chain links TRBV11-2 with TRBJ1-1; D might be TRBD1 (6 bases). Germline CDR1 SGHAT, CDR2 FQNNGV. Trimming shortened V by 5 bases and J by 3 bases, and 19 bases separated the two germline ends. The CDR3 is 16 residues long.

The chain joins TRBV10-3 to TRBJ1-1; D perhaps matches TRBD1 (6 bases). Germline-derived CDR1 and CDR2 are ENHRY and SYGVKD. The CDR3 contains 13 residues. The germline V and J ends were trimmed by 10 bases and 6 bases, with 18 bases remaining between them. The CDR3 nucleotides are TGTGCCACGGCCCACGGGACAAGTCCTGAAGCTTTCTTT. It is translated as CATAHGTSPEAFF.

This clonotype was counted a few times. V is TRBV19 and J is TRBJ2-1; tentative D call: TRBD1 (5 bases). This CDR3 has 13 amino acids. Trimming took 2 bases from V and 6 from J, leaving 8 bases between them. Germline CDR1 is LNHDA and CDR2 is SQIVND (reference sequence). The CDR3 sequence: CASSIPQGNEQFF. In DNA form, the CDR3 reads TGTGCCAGTAGTATACCCCAGGGCAATGAGCAGTTCTTC.

The table lists this clonotype with a few counts. This rearrangement joins TRBV6-1 to TRBJ2-7, with 12 bases fitting TRBD2. Germline V gene data show CDR1 as MNHNS and CDR2 as SASEGT. V lost 5 bases and J lost 1; bases outside the gene matches: 9. This CDR3 is built from 17 residues. CDR3 residues: CASSKNQGTSGSYEQYF. The DNA for the CDR3 is TGTGCCAGCAGTAAAAACCAGGGGACTAGCGGGTCCTACGAGCAGTACTTC.

In its sample, this clonotype was seen many times. The chain has TRBV10-3 and TRBJ2-5; perhaps D is TRBD1 or TRBD2 (5 bases each). Between the trimmed V and J ends, which lost 10 bases and 1 base, there was a span of 19 bases. Germline assignment: CDR1 ENHRY and CDR2 SYGVKD. The CDR3 covers 15 residues. CDR3 in DNA: TGTGCCACAACAACCGGACGGGACGGCCAAGAGACCCAGTACTTC. Translating it yields CATTTGRDGQETQYF.

Ten or more counts support this clonotype. The chain links TRBV15 to TRBJ2-7; 9 bases align to TRBD2. In germline, CDR1 is LNHNV, CDR2 YYDKDF (reference sequence). The trim removed 1 base at V and 3 bases at J, leaving 4 bases unmatched. The CDR3 extends over 15 amino acids. The CDR3 DNA is TGTGCCACCAGCAGAGTTAGCGGGGGAAGCTACGAGCAGTACTTC. Protein sequence: CATSRVSGGSYEQYF.

As regards this clonotype: An end of the junction differs from the germline gene, which may be a read error. The chain recombines TRBV9 with TRBJ2-1; maybe TRBD1 (5 bases). Germline V gives CDR1 SGDLS, CDR2 YYNGEE. The CDR3 runs to 13 residues. In DNA, the CDR3 is TGTACCAGCAGCGTACAGGACTACAATGAGCAGTTCTTC. Translation: CTSSVQDYNEQFF.

J is TRBJ1-2 and V is TRBV2; perhaps TRBD1 as D (5 bases). The CDR3 sequence is 16 residues long. Between the trimmed V and J ends, which lost 6 bases and 6 bases, there was a span of 23 bases. Germline V gives CDR1 SNHLY, CDR2 FYNNEI. CDR3 nucleotides: TGTGCCAGCAGCGCCATTTCTGTTCAGGGATCTCATGGCTACACCTTC. Its translation: CASSAISVQGSHGYTF.

This clonotype was seen at least ten times. The DNA for the CDR3 is TGTGCCAGCAGCTTAGGTCCGGGACAACCCTACGAGCAGTACTTC. Its protein product is CASSLGPGQPYEQYF. The chain recombines TRBV11-2 with TRBJ2-7; the D gene is possibly TRBD1 (6 bases). Germline V gene data show CDR1 as SGHAT and CDR2 as FQNNGV. V was trimmed by 1 base and J by 2 bases, leaving 12 bases between them. This CDR3 contains 15 residues.

This clonotype was counted between two and nine times. Being one base from a much bigger clone, this may be a read error. The chain recombines TRBV14 with TRBJ1-6, with 9 bases identical to TRBD1. Per the germline V gene, CDR1 is SGHDN and CDR2 is FVKESK. There are 14 residues in the CDR3. V lost 6 bases and J lost 6; bases outside the gene matches: 3. The CDR3 here is CASSWTGANSPLHF. The CDR3, as DNA: TGTGCCAGCAGTTGGACAGGGGCTAATTCACCCCTCCACTTT.

With respect to this clonotype: A much larger clone differs by one base, so this may be a read error. This chain joins TRBV28 and TRBJ1-5, with 9 bases identical to TRBD1. CDR1 and CDR2 (germline): MDHEN, SYDVKM. The CDR3 totals 13 residues. Losses at the gene ends were 7 bases for V and 4 bases for J; bases not matched to a gene: 2. The CDR3 DNA reads as TGTGCCAGCACAGGGACAGGGAATCAGCCCCAGCATTTT. Its translation is CASTGTGNQPQHF.

This clonotype was found many times. The J gene is TRBJ1-5, the V gene TRBV2; a weak D match, TRBD1 (6 bases). Trimming removed 7 bases from V and 4 bases from J, with 14 bases in between. There are 14 residues in the CDR3. CDR1 and CDR2 from the germline V gene are SNHLY and FYNNEI. The CDR3 region is CASTSGRGNQPQHF. The CDR3 nucleotides are TGTGCCAGCACTAGCGGGAGGGGGAATCAGCCCCAGCATTTT.

This clonotype was recorded a few times. This may be a read error: a much more frequent sequence differs by one nucleotide. The chain links TRBV10-3 to TRBJ1-4; D not certain. CDR3 length: 14 amino acids. Trimming removed 5 bases at V and 6 bases at J, with 13 bases between. Germline CDR1 and CDR2: ENHRY and SYGVKD. CDR3 region: CAISKIVGDEKLFF. As DNA, the CDR3 is TGTGCCATCAGTAAGATCGTCGGGGATGAAAAACTGTTTTTT.